The clone carrying this T cell receptor (beta chain) has a single count. In germline, CDR1 is MNHEY, CDR2 SMNVEV (reference sequence). Unmatched junction bases numbered 11, after V lost 7 bases and J lost 6 bases. The CDR3 contains 14 residues. Data came from immunoSEQ multiplex PCR; TCRdb stores just in-frame clones and leaves some out. The top ten hold approximately 0.15% of the sample, which has some 80,000 clones, approximately 95% seen once. This sample is drawn from a study of T cell changes during pregnancy in multiple sclerosis. The sample here was CD4+ T cells from peripheral blood mononuclear cells, taken after pregnancy. The V gene is TRBV27, the J gene TRBJ1-2; 7 bases are shared with TRBD1. This TCR was recovered from a female donor with multiple sclerosis, enrolled in a pregnancy study. The CDR3 here is CASKGPWTGDGYTF. The CDR3 nucleotides are TGTGCCAGCAAGGGACCATGGACAGGAGATGGCTACACCTTC.